The present T cell receptor beta chain was sequenced within a study of identifying expanded T cells in peripheral blood. No infections or other immune events were documented during collection. This clone was seen more than once but under ten times. TCRdb keeps only in-frame clones here, not all; method: immunoSEQ multiplex PCR. This repertoire shows about 130,000 clones, approximately 86% found once; its top ten account for around 8.2%. The CDR3 has 17 residues. Germline-derived CDR1 and CDR2 are SGHNT and YYREEE (reference sequence). With 4 bases clipped from V and 5 bases from J, the junction kept 15 bases outside the gene matches.

The sequenced sample consisted of blood. The chain uses TRBV5-4 and TRBJ1-2; 9 bases agree with TRBD1. The receptor comes from a person aged 18 to 75 in good health. In DNA, the CDR3 is TGTGCCAGCAGCGTACCGGGACAGGGAGGGATTGTATATGGCTACACCTTC. Amino acids: CASSVPGQGGIVYGYTF.